These 24 T cell receptor beta chains came from one sample sequenced in a study of shared clonotypes between healthy human individuals (dated by TCRdb to about 2020). CD8 naive samples were obtained by positive selection for CCR7 among CD45RO-negative cells, yielding a CD45RA+CCR7+ population from which TemRA cells were excluded. Library generation was performed with the immunoSEQ multiplex PCR assay. The clones in this table, taken by TCRdb from immuneACCESS, are in-frame only. Not every clone is retained; where verified, under half of the shortfall comes from an unresolved V gene, and the cause of the rest is unknown. This sample lists some 1,900,000 clones; over 85% were detected once. Of the sample, approximately 1.2% falls within the top ten clones. Sequencing was carried out using naive CD8+ T cells sorted from blood. The cell subset or site label for this specimen denotes: CD45RA+CCR7+. The receptors derive from a man between 18 and 35 years old in good health.

J is TRBJ2-1 and V is TRBV14; TRBD1 is a possible D gene (6 bases). Germline V lookup: CDR1 SGHDN, CDR2 FVKESK. Trimming shortened V by 1 base and J by 7 bases, and 14 bases separated the two germline ends. This CDR3 region has 15 residues. The CDR3 region has the DNA TGTGCCAGCAGCCAAGTATCAGGGGCGAATAATGAGCAGTTCTTC. It codes for CASSQVSGANNEQFF.

The rearrangement joins TRBV23-1 to TRBJ1-5; TRBD1 aligns across 8 bases. TRBV23-1 counts as an open reading frame of uncertain function. This CDR3 is 13 amino acids long. DNA for the CDR3: TGCCCCGTGGGACAGGTGATGAATCAGCCCCAGCATTTT. Residues: CPVGQVMNQPQHF.

Regarding this clone: At one end the junction does not follow the germline gene, possibly because of a read error. The chain has TRBV30 and TRBJ1-5; D is perhaps TRBD1 (5 bases). CDR3 length equals 14 residues. The germline CDR1 and CDR2 sequences are GTSNPN and SVGIG (reference sequence). CDR3 DNA sequence: TGTGCCGGGAGCGCTAGGGGATTGGGTCAGCCCCAGCATTTT. Amino acids: CAGSARGLGQPQHF.

Only a few counts were recorded for this clone. This chain links TRBV10-1 with TRBJ1-4; D is uncertain. V was pared by 2 bases and J by 7 bases, with 17 bases between. Germline V gene sequence: CDR1 WNHNN, CDR2 SYGVQD (reference sequence). This CDR3 spans 16 amino acids. The DNA for the CDR3 is TGCGCCAGCAGTGAGGGACCGAGCACGGAAGGTGAAAAACTGTTTTTT. As protein: CASSEGPSTEGEKLFF.

This chain joins TRBV5-1 and TRBJ1-2, with 8 bases identical to TRBD1. The CDR3 consists of 16 residues. V lost 5 bases to trimming and J lost 8 bases; unmatched junction nucleotides: 17. CDR1 and CDR2 from the germline V gene are SGHRS and YFSETQ. The CDR3 spells CASSSPQGAPFSGYTF. The CDR3 region has the DNA TGCGCCAGCAGTTCGCCTCAGGGGGCGCCTTTTTCCGGCTACACCTTC.

The chain couples TRBV4-1 to TRBJ2-2; D might be TRBD2 (6 bases). Per germline, CDR1 MGHRA and CDR2 YSYEKL. V lost 0 bases to trimming and J lost 6 bases, with 17 bases between them. CDR3 length equals 17 residues. The CDR3 is CASSQESVSGRAGELFF. CDR3 nucleotides: TGCGCCAGCAGCCAAGAATCGGTCAGCGGGCGCGCCGGGGAGCTGTTTTTT.

The chain combines TRBV18 with TRBJ2-4; weak D call: TRBD1 (5 bases). CDR3 size: 15 residues. V lost 0 bases to trimming and J lost 5 bases, with 11 bases between them. Per germline, CDR1 KGHSH and CDR2 LQKENI. The CDR3 loop is CASSPPWQGQNIQYF. CDR3 sequence (DNA): TGTGCCAGCTCACCACCTTGGCAGGGCCAAAACATTCAGTACTTC. Filled out from reference TRBV18 and TRBJ2-4, the complete variable domain reads NAGVMQNPRHLVRRRGQEARLRCSPMKGHSHVYWYRQLPEEGLKFMVYLQKENIIDESGMPKERFSAEFPKEGPSILRIQQVVRGDSAAYFCASSPPWQGQNIQYFGAGTRLSVL.

Concerning this clone itself: Other DNA sequences from this sample encode an identical CDR3 as well. This chain links TRBV27 with TRBJ2-5, with D unclear. The germline CDR1 and CDR2 sequences are MNHEY and SMNVEV (reference sequence). CDR3 length: 13 amino acids. Trimming left V 0 bases short and J 1 base short, with 3 bases between. DNA of the CDR3: TGTGCCAGCAGTTTATCGTCCCAAGAGACCCAGTACTTC. Amino acids: CASSLSSQETQYF.

The chain couples TRBV6-6 to TRBJ2-7; D might be TRBD2 (5 bases). The V gene lost 7 bases and the J gene lost 6 bases, with 19 bases spanning the gap. CDR1 is MNHNY and CDR2 is SVGAGI in the germline V gene (reference sequence). The CDR3 is 14 residues long. The CDR3, as DNA: TGTGCCAGCACAAACGAGGGCAGGCCCGGCGAGCAGTACTTC. As protein: CASTNEGRPGEQYF.

The genes are TRBV28 and TRBJ2-1; no reliable D call. CDR3 length: 15 amino acids. Trimming removed 2 bases from V and 1 base from J, with 9 bases in between. The germline V gene has CDR1 MDHEN and CDR2 SYDVKM. The CDR3 is CASSLASESYNEQFF. The CDR3 DNA is TGTGCCAGCAGTTTAGCGTCGGAATCCTACAATGAGCAGTTCTTC.

The chain recombines TRBV5-1 with TRBJ2-3, with unresolved D. Trimming removed 4 bases at V and 2 bases at J, with 8 bases between. This CDR3 region has 13 residues. Germline CDR1 reads SGHRS; CDR2 reads YFSETQ. For the CDR3, the DNA is TGCGCCAGCAGCCTCTCCTACACAGATACGCAGTATTTT. This gives the protein CASSLSYTDTQYF.

The gene calls are TRBV12-5 and TRBJ1-6; 7 bases are shared with TRBD1. Germline V gives CDR1 LGHNT, CDR2 FRNRAP. The ends lost 1 base at V and 8 bases at J; junction bases unmatched: 11. The length of the CDR3 is 17 residues. The CDR3 nucleotides read TGTGCTAGTGGTTTGGCTACAGGGACAGCCGGGGATTCACCCCTCCACTTT. Translating it yields CASGLATGTAGDSPLHF.

V usage is TRBV28 and J usage is TRBJ1-4; TRBD1 is a possible D gene (6 bases). The V gene's germline CDR1 is MDHEN and CDR2 SYDVKM. V was clipped by 3 bases and J by 6 bases, with 11 bases between them. There are 14 residues in the CDR3. The DNA of the CDR3 is TGTGCCAGCAGTTTGGGGGCATCCCATGAAAAACTGTTTTTT. It encodes CASSLGASHEKLFF.

The rearrangement links TRBV7-8 to TRBJ1-6; a possible D gene is TRBD1 (6 bases). The germline gives CDR1 SGHVS, CDR2 FQNEAQ. This CDR3 is 17 amino acids long. Between the trimmed V and J ends, which lost 6 bases and 7 bases, there was a span of 22 bases. DNA of the CDR3: TGTGCCAGCAGGACCGGGGCGTACAGGGCCCCCAATTCACCCCTCCACTTT. Translating it yields CASRTGAYRAPNSPLHF.

V is TRBV5-6 and J is TRBJ2-5; D may correspond to TRBD1 or TRBD2 (5 bases each). Germline V gives CDR1 SGHDT, CDR2 YYEEEE. This CDR3 is built from 12 residues. Deletions cut 5 bases from V and 5 bases from J, with 10 bases between. CDR3 sequence (DNA): TGTGCCAGCAGTGGGGGTATCGAGACCCAGTACTTC. Translated, it gives CASSGGIETQYF. Variable domain in full (rest from reference TRBV5-6 and TRBJ2-5): DAGVTQSPTHLIKTRGQQVTLRCSPKSGHDTVSWYQQALGQGPQFIFQYYEEEERQRGNFPDRFSGHQFPNYSSELNVNALLLGDSALYLCASSGGIETQYFGPGTRLLVL.

The V call is TRBV19, the J call TRBJ2-7, with D possibly being TRBD2 (6 bases). There are 14 residues in the CDR3. Germline V gives CDR1 LNHDA, CDR2 SQIVND (reference sequence). Trimming pared 6 bases from V and 2 bases from J, leaving 14 bases between. CDR3 protein: CASSWRGSTYEQYF. DNA for the CDR3: TGTGCCAGTAGCTGGAGGGGTTCTACCTACGAGCAGTACTTC.

The rearrangement joins TRBV5-4 to TRBJ1-1, with D hard to call. This CDR3 has 15 residues. Between the trimmed V and J ends, which lost 0 bases and 0 bases, there was a span of 9 bases. Looked up from germline, CDR1 is SGHNT and CDR2 is YYREEE (reference sequence). The CDR3 sequence: CASSLERYMNTEAFF. The CDR3 DNA reads as TGTGCCAGCAGCTTGGAGCGGTACATGAACACTGAAGCTTTCTTT.

V gene TRBV13 combines with J gene TRBJ1-1; D gene uncertain. The V gene's germline CDR1 is PRHDT and CDR2 FYEKMQ (reference sequence). The CDR3 has 13 amino acids. V was cut by 4 bases and J by 3 bases, with 9 bases left in between. Here the CDR3 DNA reads TGTGCCAGCAGCTCATACAGCTACACTGAAGCTTTCTTT. It specifies CASSSYSYTEAFF.

The chain has TRBV30 and TRBJ2-5, with 14 bases matching TRBD2. This CDR3 has 17 amino acids. Unmatched junction bases numbered 10, after V lost 2 bases and J lost 5 bases. Germline V gene sequence: CDR1 GTSNPN, CDR2 SVGIG (reference sequence). CDR3 amino acids: CAWSLGLAGEEVETQYF. Written as DNA, the CDR3 is TGTGCCTGGAGTCTGGGACTAGCGGGAGAAGAGGTGGAGACCCAGTACTTC. Combining the CDR3 with reference TRBV30 and TRBJ2-5 gives the whole variable domain SQTIHQWPATLVQPVGSPLSLECTVEGTSNPNLYWYRQAAGRGLQLLFYSVGIGQISSEVPQNLSASRPQDRQFILSSKKLLLSDSGFYLCAWSLGLAGEEVETQYFGPGTRLLVL.

This sequence joins TRBV4-1 and TRBJ2-3; 13 nucleotides line up with TRBD2. This CDR3 has 17 residues. Trimming at V came to 6 bases and at J to 4 bases, leaving 10 bases not matched to a gene. Germline assignment: CDR1 MGHRA and CDR2 YSYEKL. Written as DNA, the CDR3 is TGCGCCAGCAGGCTCGGGGGACTAGCGGGGTTAGCAGATACGCAGTATTTT. This gives the protein CASRLGGLAGLADTQYF.

The rearrangement links TRBV5-6 to TRBJ2-3; no firm D call. Trimming shortened V by 0 bases and J by 0 bases, and 5 bases separated the two germline ends. The CDR3 has 14 residues. Per the germline V gene, CDR1 is SGHDT and CDR2 is YYEEEE. CDR3 residues: CASSLAQSTDTQYF. The CDR3 DNA sequence: TGTGCCAGCAGCTTGGCCCAAAGCACAGATACGCAGTATTTT. Together with reference TRBV5-6 and TRBJ2-3, the CDR3 gives the full variable domain: DAGVTQSPTHLIKTRGQQVTLRCSPKSGHDTVSWYQQALGQGPQFIFQYYEEEERQRGNFPDRFSGHQFPNYSSELNVNALLLGDSALYLCASSLAQSTDTQYFGPGTRLTVL.

J is TRBJ2-7 and V is TRBV6-5; D may be TRBD2 (5 bases). Germline assignment: CDR1 MNHEY and CDR2 SVGAGI. The V end was cut by 2 bases, the J end by 2 bases, with 10 bases between. This CDR3 has 14 amino acids. DNA for the CDR3: TGTGCCAGCAGTTACACCGGGAACCCCTACGAGCAGTACTTC. It encodes CASSYTGNPYEQYF.

The chain employs TRBV7-9 and TRBJ2-1; D is unresolved. CDR3 length: 14 amino acids. V was shortened by 3 bases and J by 9 bases, with 15 bases between the two germline ends. CDR1 is SEHNR and CDR2 is FQNEAQ in the germline V gene (reference sequence). The CDR3 nucleotides read TGTGCCAGCAGCTTCGTGGCCGGATTCAGTGAGCAGTTCTTC. The encoded protein is CASSFVAGFSEQFF.

This chain connects TRBV6-6 to TRBJ2-1; 10 bases line up with TRBD2. Looked up from germline, CDR1 is MNHNY and CDR2 is SVGAGI (reference sequence). This CDR3 has 15 amino acids. V lost 5 bases, J lost 3 bases, and 4 bases stayed unmatched. CDR3 nucleotides: TGTGCCAGCAGTCCGCTAGCGGGGGACTACAATGAGCAGTTCTTC. Its translation: CASSPLAGDYNEQFF.